Below are 23 T cell receptor beta chains sequenced from a single sample in a study of T cell repertoires in cytomegalovirus infection. What these receptors recognize is not known. TCRdb ran MiXCR on the reads and lists one entry per CDR3 protein. The data contain 600,000 to 700,000 distinct CDR3 sequences, around a third of them singletons. The source material was cultured PBMCs, sampled from culture after CMV antigen stimulation. These receptors were obtained from a human donor in good health (CMV status not recorded). Some clones in this sample may be carry-over from other donors' samples.

This clonotype was observed once. The V and J genes are TRBV7-9 and TRBJ1-1; D uncertain. Germline V gene lookup returns CDR1 SEHNR and CDR2 FQNEAQ (reference sequence). V shed 0 bases and J shed 1 base, with 9 bases lying between them. The CDR3 is 15 amino acids. The CDR3 DNA sequence: TGTGCCAGCAGCTTAGCGCTGGGCCGGAACACTGAAGCTTTCTTT. Translating gives CASSLALGRNTEAFF.

CDR3 loop: CASSQEPFTGTQYF. The CDR3 nucleotides read TGCGCCAGCAGCCAAGAGCCGTTCACCGGTACGCAGTATTTT. The rearrangement links TRBV4-1 to TRBJ2-3; no reliable D call. From germline, CDR1 is MGHRA and CDR2 YSYEKL. V was pared by 0 bases and J by 8 bases, with 12 bases between. The CDR3 covers 14 residues.

J is TRBJ1-1 and V is TRBV19; D gene unclear. Trimming pared 5 bases from V and 7 bases from J, leaving 17 bases between. CDR3 length: 14 residues. The germline gives CDR1 LNHDA, CDR2 SQIVND (reference sequence). CDR3 residues: CASSSPGRFGEAFF. The CDR3 nucleotides are TGTGCCAGTAGTTCCCCCGGGAGGTTTGGTGAAGCTTTCTTT.

This clonotype was observed at least ten times. CDR3 sequence (DNA): TGTGCCAGCAGAAAGGGGGGGACCTTAATCTACGAGCAGTACTTC. Its translation: CASRKGGTLIYEQYF. The V gene is TRBV7-2, the J gene TRBJ2-7, with TRBD2 as a possible D gene (7 bases). Germline CDR1 SGHTA, CDR2 FQGNSA. The CDR3 is 15 amino acids. The V gene lost 6 bases and the J gene lost 3 bases, with 18 bases spanning the gap.

The V and J genes are TRBV18 and TRBJ1-6; the D is unclear. The CDR3 consists of 17 residues. Deletions cut 1 base from V and 8 bases from J, with 18 bases between. The germline CDR1 and CDR2 sequences are KGHSH and LQKENI. CDR3: CASSPQNRGTADSPLHF. The DNA of the CDR3 is TGTGCCAGCTCACCACAGAACCGGGGAACCGCCGATTCACCCCTCCACTTT.

This clonotype appeared many times. The chain has TRBV7-2 and TRBJ2-1; D may correspond to TRBD1 or TRBD2 (6 bases each). This CDR3 spans 16 amino acids. The germline V and J ends were trimmed by 3 bases and 9 bases, with 21 bases remaining between them. CDR1 and CDR2 (germline): SGHTA, FQGNSA. The CDR3: CASSFARGLLVGEQFF. The CDR3, as DNA: TGTGCCAGCAGCTTCGCACGGGGGCTACTAGTGGGTGAGCAGTTCTTC.

This chain links TRBV6-6 with TRBJ1-2; maybe TRBD1 (5 bases). Germline loops: CDR1 MNHNY, CDR2 SVGAGI (reference sequence). Trimming pared 6 bases from V and 3 bases from J, leaving 14 bases between. CDR3 length equals 14 residues. CDR3 sequence (DNA): TGTGCCAGCAGCTGGGGGGGAACCGACTATGGCTACACCTTC. The encoded protein is CASSWGGTDYGYTF.

In its sample, this clonotype was seen a few times. This rearrangement joins TRBV19 to TRBJ1-1; TRBD1 agrees at 7 bases. This CDR3 has 13 amino acids. Germline V CDR1 and CDR2: LNHDA, SQIVND (reference sequence). J lost 14 bases, V lost 3 bases, and 12 bases had no gene match. In DNA, the CDR3 is TGTGCCAGTAGTATCGGGACAGTGCCTTCCGTCTTCTTT. Its translation: CASSIGTVPSVFF.

This sequence joins TRBV18 and TRBJ1-5; D is perhaps TRBD1 (5 bases). The length of the CDR3 is 14 residues. Germline CDR1 reads KGHSH; CDR2 reads LQKENI. V lost 3 bases and J lost 9, with 15 bases in between. In nucleotides, the CDR3 is TGTGCCAGCTCACCTATAAGGGGCCCTCGGCCCCAGCATTTT. Its translation is CASSPIRGPRPQHF.

The chain employs TRBV20-1 and TRBJ2-6; TRBD2 is a possible D gene (6 bases). Germline values: CDR1 DFQATT, CDR2 SNEGSKA (reference sequence). The germline V and J ends were trimmed by 5 bases and 1 base, with 9 bases remaining between them. The CDR3 runs to 14 residues. The CDR3 protein is CSAPDYSGANVLTF. In nucleotides, the CDR3 is TGCAGTGCTCCGGACTATTCTGGGGCCAACGTCCTGACTTTC.

The J gene is TRBJ2-6, the V gene TRBV28; D gene ambiguous. Trimming took off 6 bases at V and 0 bases at J, with 9 bases between the two ends. The CDR3 is 15 amino acids. Germline values: CDR1 MDHEN, CDR2 SYDVKM. CDR3: CASSPASSGANVLTF. DNA for the CDR3: TGTGCCAGCAGCCCCGCTTCCTCTGGGGCCAACGTCCTGACTTTC.

This chain connects TRBV28 to TRBJ1-1; D not certain. This CDR3 has 10 residues. The germline V and J ends were trimmed by 4 bases and 8 bases, with 5 bases remaining between them. Per germline, CDR1 MDHEN and CDR2 SYDVKM. This CDR3 reads CASSSDEAFF. DNA of the CDR3: TGTGCCAGCAGTTCGGACGAAGCTTTCTTT.

This clonotype showed up just once. J is TRBJ1-4 and V is TRBV15; tentatively, D is TRBD1 (5 bases). Trimming left V 0 bases short and J 7 bases short, with 21 bases between. The CDR3 is made up of 18 amino acids. Per the germline V gene, CDR1 is LNHNV and CDR2 is YYDKDF (reference sequence). For the CDR3, the DNA is TGTGCCACCAGCAGAGATCGGGGGAGGGACGCGGAGGGTGAAAAACTGTTTTTT. Translated: CATSRDRGRDAEGEKLFF. The full variable domain, its missing parts supplied by reference TRBV15 and TRBJ1-4, is DAMVIQNPRYQVTQFGKPVTLSCSQTLNHNVMYWYQQKSSQAPKLLFHYYDKDFNNEADTPDNFQSRRPNTSFCFLDIRSPGLGDTAMYLCATSRDRGRDAEGEKLFFGSGTQLSVL.

In DNA form, the CDR3 reads TGCAGTGCTAAAGACAGCGCAACTAATGAAAAACTGTTTTTT. This translates into CSAKDSATNEKLFF. The chain has TRBV20-1 and TRBJ1-4; TRBD1 is a possible D gene (5 bases). V lost 4 bases and J lost 0, with 9 bases in between. The CDR3 loop spans 14 amino acids. Germline V gene lookup returns CDR1 DFQATT and CDR2 SNEGSKA (reference sequence).

This clonotype was counted only a few times. This sequence joins TRBV7-2 and TRBJ2-5, with 7 bases lining up with TRBD2. V gave up 5 bases and J gave up 1 base; unmatched junction bases: 4. CDR1 and CDR2 from the germline V gene are SGHTA and FQGNSA. The CDR3 is 14 amino acids. In nucleotides, the CDR3 is TGTGCCAGCAGCCCAAAGCGGGGCCAAGAGACCCAGTACTTC. Its translation: CASSPKRGQETQYF.

In its sample, this clonotype was seen a few times. The chain joins TRBV15 to TRBJ2-5; D may be TRBD2 (6 bases). V was clipped by 1 base and J by 1 base, with 7 bases between them. The CDR3 runs 14 residues. The germline CDR1 and CDR2 sequences are LNHNV and YYDKDF (reference sequence). The CDR3 sequence: CATSRVTSQETQYF. The CDR3 nucleotides read TGTGCCACCAGCAGAGTGACTAGCCAAGAGACCCAGTACTTC.

The CDR3 sequence is CASSPSTWLIYNSPLHF. The CDR3 DNA sequence: TGTGCCAGCAGCCCATCCACGTGGCTTATCTATAATTCACCCCTCCACTTT. This rearrangement joins TRBV3-1 to TRBJ1-6; D ambiguous. CDR3 length equals 17 residues. V lost 4 bases and J lost 3, with 16 bases in between. Looked up from germline, CDR1 is LGHDT and CDR2 is YNNKEL (reference sequence).

This clonotype was observed a few times. This sequence joins TRBV5-4 and TRBJ1-1; D ambiguous. CDR3 size: 14 residues. Per germline, CDR1 SGHNT and CDR2 YYREEE (reference sequence). V was shortened by 4 bases and J by 5 bases, with 15 bases between the two germline ends. Here the CDR3 reads CASSHPSGTTEAFF. CDR3 coding DNA: TGTGCCAGCAGCCACCCCTCGGGAACAACTGAAGCTTTCTTT.

This clonotype was recorded a few times. The chain joins TRBV20-1 to TRBJ2-3; D might be TRBD2 (6 bases). Germline V gene data show CDR1 as DFQATT and CDR2 as SNEGSKA (reference sequence). The CDR3 contains 15 residues. Between the trimmed V and J ends, which lost 6 bases and 0 bases, there was a span of 16 bases. The CDR3, as DNA: TGCAGTGCCCTAAGGGGTGGGACTAGCACAGATACGCAGTATTTT. Protein sequence: CSALRGGTSTDTQYF.

The rearrangement links TRBV12-5 to TRBJ2-1; D tentatively reads TRBD1 or TRBD2 (5 bases each). Trimming took 5 bases from V and 5 from J, leaving 10 bases between them. Germline CDR1 and CDR2: LGHNT and FRNRAP. This CDR3 spans 13 amino acids. CDR3 coding DNA: TGTGCTAGTGGTCGGGACCTCCACAATGAGCAGTTCTTC. Translating gives CASGRDLHNEQFF.

This chain links TRBV12-3 or TRBV12-4 with TRBJ2-7; D not resolved. The V gene lost 1 base and the J gene lost 4 bases, with 17 bases spanning the gap. The CDR3 sequence is 16 residues long. CDR3 protein: CASSLGFRSDLYEQYF. CDR3 coding DNA: TGTGCCAGCAGTTTAGGGTTTCGGTCAGACTTATACGAGCAGTACTTC.

At least ten counts were recorded for this clonotype. V is TRBV7-2 and J is TRBJ1-1; perhaps TRBD1 as D (5 bases). V lost 6 bases, J lost 3 bases, and 14 bases lay in between. CDR3 length: 14 residues. Per germline, CDR1 SGHTA and CDR2 FQGNSA. The CDR3 region is CASSQRTGDTEAFF. CDR3 in DNA: TGTGCCAGCAGTCAAAGAACGGGGGACACTGAAGCTTTCTTT.

J is TRBJ2-1 and V is TRBV7-2, with 11 bases aligning to TRBD2. The length of the CDR3 is 20 residues. The ends lost 4 bases at V and 6 bases at J; junction bases unmatched: 20. CDR1 is SGHTA, CDR2 FQGNSA, per germline. The CDR3 DNA is TGTGCCAGCAGCTCTTCCGGGGGATATAGGTTACTAGCGGGAGTCAATGAGCAGTTCTTC. Translation gives CASSSSGGYRLLAGVNEQFF.